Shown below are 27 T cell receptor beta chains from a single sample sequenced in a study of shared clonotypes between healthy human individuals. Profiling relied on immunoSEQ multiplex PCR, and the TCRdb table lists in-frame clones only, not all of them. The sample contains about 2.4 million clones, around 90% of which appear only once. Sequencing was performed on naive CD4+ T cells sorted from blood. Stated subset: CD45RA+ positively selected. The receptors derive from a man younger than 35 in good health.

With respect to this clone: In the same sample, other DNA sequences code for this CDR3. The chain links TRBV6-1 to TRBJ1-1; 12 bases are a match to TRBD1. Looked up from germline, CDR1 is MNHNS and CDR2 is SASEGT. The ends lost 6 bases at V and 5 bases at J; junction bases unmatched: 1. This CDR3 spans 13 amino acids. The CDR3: CASRGQGATEAFF. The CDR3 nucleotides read TGTGCCAGCAGGGGACAGGGGGCAACTGAAGCTTTCTTT.

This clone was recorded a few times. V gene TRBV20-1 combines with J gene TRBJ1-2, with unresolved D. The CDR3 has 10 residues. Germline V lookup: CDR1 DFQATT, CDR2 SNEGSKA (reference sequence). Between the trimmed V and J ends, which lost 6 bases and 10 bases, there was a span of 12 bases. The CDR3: CSAPRVHYTF. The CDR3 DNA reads TGCAGTGCCCCGAGGGTCCACTACACCTTC.

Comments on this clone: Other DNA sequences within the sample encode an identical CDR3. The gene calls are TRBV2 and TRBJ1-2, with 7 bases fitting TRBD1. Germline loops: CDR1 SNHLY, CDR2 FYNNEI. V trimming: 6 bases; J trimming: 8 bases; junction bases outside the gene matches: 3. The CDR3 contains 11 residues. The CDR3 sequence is CASRPGGGYTF. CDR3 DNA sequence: TGTGCCAGCAGACCAGGGGGAGGCTACACCTTC.

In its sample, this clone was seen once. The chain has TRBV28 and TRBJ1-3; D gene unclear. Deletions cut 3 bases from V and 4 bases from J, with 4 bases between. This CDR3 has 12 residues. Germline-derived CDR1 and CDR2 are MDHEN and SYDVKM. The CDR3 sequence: CASSLWGNTIYF. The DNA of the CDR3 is TGTGCCAGCAGTTTGTGGGGAAACACCATATATTTT.

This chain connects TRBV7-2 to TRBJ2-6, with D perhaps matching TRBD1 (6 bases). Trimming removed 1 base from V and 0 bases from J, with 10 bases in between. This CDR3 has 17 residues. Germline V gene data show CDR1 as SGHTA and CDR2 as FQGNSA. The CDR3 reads CASSLVRGNSGANVLTF. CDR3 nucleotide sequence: TGTGCCAGCAGCTTAGTCAGGGGAAACTCTGGGGCCAACGTCCTGACTTTC.

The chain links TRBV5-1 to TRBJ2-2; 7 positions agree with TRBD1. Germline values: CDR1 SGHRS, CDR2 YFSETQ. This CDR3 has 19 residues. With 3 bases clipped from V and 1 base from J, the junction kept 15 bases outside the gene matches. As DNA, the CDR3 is TGCGCCAGCAGCTCCTCGGCAGGGGGTTGGTCGGTGAACACCGGGGAGCTGTTTTTT. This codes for CASSSSAGGWSVNTGELFF.

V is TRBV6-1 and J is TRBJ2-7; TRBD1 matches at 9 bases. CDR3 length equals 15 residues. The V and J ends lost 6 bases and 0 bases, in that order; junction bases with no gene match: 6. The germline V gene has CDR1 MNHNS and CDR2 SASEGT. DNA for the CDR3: TGTGCCAGCAGACCCACAGGGGGCCACTCCTACGAGCAGTACTTC. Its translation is CASRPTGGHSYEQYF.

CDR3 sequence reads: CASSLVQPTALHF. The DNA of the CDR3 is TGTGCCAGCAGTTTAGTCCAACCTACGGCCCTCCACTTT. The chain recombines TRBV28 with TRBJ1-6; D is unresolved. This CDR3 spans 13 amino acids. Trimming stripped 2 bases from V and 14 bases from J, with 13 bases between. CDR1 and CDR2 from the germline V gene are MDHEN and SYDVKM. The full variable domain, in which reference TRBV28 and TRBJ1-6 provide the parts outside the CDR3, is DVKVTQSSRYLVKRTGEKVFLECVQDMDHENMFWYRQDPGLGLRLIYFSYDVKMKEKGDIPEGYSVSREKKERFSLILESASTNQTSMYLCASSLVQPTALHFGNGTRLTVT.

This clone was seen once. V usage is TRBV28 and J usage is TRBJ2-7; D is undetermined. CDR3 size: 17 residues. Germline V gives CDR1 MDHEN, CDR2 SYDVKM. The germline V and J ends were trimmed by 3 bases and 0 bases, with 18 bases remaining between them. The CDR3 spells CASSFPPAPVSSYEQYF. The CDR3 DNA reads TGTGCCAGCAGTTTTCCCCCGGCCCCAGTGAGCTCCTACGAGCAGTACTTC. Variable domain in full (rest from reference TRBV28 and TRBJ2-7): DVKVTQSSRYLVKRTGEKVFLECVQDMDHENMFWYRQDPGLGLRLIYFSYDVKMKEKGDIPEGYSVSREKKERFSLILESASTNQTSMYLCASSFPPAPVSSYEQYFGPGTRLTVT.

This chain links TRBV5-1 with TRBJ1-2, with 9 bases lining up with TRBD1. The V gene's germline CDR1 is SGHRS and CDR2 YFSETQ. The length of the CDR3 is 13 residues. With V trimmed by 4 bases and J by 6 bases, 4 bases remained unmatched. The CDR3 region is CASSRGQGHGYTF. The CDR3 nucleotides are TGCGCCAGCAGCAGGGGACAGGGCCATGGCTACACCTTC.

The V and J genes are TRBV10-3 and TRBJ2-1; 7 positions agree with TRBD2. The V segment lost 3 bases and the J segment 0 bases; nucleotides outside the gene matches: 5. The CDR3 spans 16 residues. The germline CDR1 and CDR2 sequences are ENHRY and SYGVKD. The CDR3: CAISDAGRSSYNEQFF. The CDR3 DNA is TGTGCCATCAGTGATGCCGGGAGGAGCTCCTACAATGAGCAGTTCTTC.

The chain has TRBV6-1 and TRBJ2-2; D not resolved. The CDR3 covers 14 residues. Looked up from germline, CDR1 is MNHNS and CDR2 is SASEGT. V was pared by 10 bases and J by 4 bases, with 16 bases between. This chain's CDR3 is CATLRLGLTGELFF. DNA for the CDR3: TGTGCCACCCTTAGGTTGGGCCTCACCGGGGAGCTGTTTTTT.

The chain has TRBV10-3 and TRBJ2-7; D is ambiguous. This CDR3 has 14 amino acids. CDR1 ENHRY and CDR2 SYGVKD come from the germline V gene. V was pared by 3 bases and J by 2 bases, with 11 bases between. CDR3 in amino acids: CAISDQEKTYEQYF. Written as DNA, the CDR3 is TGTGCCATCAGTGATCAGGAGAAGACCTACGAGCAGTACTTC.

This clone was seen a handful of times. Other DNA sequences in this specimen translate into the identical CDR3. The CDR3, as DNA: TGTGCCAGCAGCTTACTTCAGGGGAACACTGAAGCTTTCTTT. Translated: CASSLLQGNTEAFF. This rearrangement joins TRBV7-9 to TRBJ1-1; D possibly corresponds to TRBD1 (5 bases). CDR1 and CDR2 from the germline V gene are SEHNR and FQNEAQ (reference sequence). Trimming pared 2 bases from V and 1 base from J, leaving 8 bases between. The CDR3 has 14 amino acids.

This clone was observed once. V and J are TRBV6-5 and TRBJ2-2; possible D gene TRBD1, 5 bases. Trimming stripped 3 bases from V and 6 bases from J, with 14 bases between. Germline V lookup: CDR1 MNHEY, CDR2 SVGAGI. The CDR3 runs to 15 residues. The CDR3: CASSYRAGLSGELFF. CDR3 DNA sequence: TGTGCCAGCAGTTATAGGGCAGGGTTGTCCGGGGAGCTGTTTTTT.

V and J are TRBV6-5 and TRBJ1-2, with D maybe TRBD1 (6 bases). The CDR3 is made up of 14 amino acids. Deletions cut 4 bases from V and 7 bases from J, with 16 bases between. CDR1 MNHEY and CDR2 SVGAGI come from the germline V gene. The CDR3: CASSFEGGFGGYTF. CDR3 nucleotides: TGTGCCAGCAGTTTTGAAGGGGGTTTCGGTGGCTACACCTTC.

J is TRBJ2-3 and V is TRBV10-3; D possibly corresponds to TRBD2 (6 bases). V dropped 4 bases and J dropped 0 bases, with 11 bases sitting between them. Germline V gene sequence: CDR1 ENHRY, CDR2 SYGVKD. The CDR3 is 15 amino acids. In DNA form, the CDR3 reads TGTGCCATCAGTGGGGCGGGGATTAGCACAGATACGCAGTATTTT. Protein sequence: CAISGAGISTDTQYF.

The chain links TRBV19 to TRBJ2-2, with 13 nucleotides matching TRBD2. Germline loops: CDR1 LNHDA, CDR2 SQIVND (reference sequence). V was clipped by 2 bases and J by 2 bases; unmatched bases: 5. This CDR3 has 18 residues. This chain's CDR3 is CASSIKGTSGINTGELFF. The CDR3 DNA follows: TGTGCCAGTAGTATAAAAGGGACTAGCGGGATTAACACCGGGGAGCTGTTTTTT.

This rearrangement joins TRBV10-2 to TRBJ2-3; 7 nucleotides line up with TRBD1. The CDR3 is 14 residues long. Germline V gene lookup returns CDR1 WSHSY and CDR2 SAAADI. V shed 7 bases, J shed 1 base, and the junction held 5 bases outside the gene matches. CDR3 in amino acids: CASIRQGRTDTQYF. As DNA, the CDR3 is TGCGCCAGCATTAGACAGGGCCGCACAGATACGCAGTATTTT.

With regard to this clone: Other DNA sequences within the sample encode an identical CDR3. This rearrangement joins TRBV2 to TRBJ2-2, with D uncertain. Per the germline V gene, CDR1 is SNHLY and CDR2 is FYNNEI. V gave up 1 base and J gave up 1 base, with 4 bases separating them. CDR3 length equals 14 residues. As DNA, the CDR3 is TGTGCCAGCAGTGAAGAAGGGAACACCGGGGAGCTGTTTTTT. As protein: CASSEEGNTGELFF.

In DNA form, the CDR3 reads TGTGCCAGCAGCTTATTCCCGGGACTAGCGAAAGAGACCCAGTACTTC. This translates into CASSLFPGLAKETQYF. The rearrangement uses TRBV7-2 and TRBJ2-5; 10 nucleotides align to TRBD2. The CDR3 consists of 16 residues. The V gene end was trimmed by 2 bases and the J gene end by 3 bases; junction bases not matched to a gene: 6. CDR1 and CDR2 from the germline V gene are SGHTA and FQGNSA. Supplemented by reference TRBV7-2 and TRBJ2-5, the full variable domain reads GAGVSQSPSNKVTEKGKDVELRCDPISGHTALYWYRQSLGQGLEFLIYFQGNSAPDKSGLPSDRFSAERTGGSVSTLTIQRTQQEDSAVYLCASSLFPGLAKETQYFGPGTRLLVL.

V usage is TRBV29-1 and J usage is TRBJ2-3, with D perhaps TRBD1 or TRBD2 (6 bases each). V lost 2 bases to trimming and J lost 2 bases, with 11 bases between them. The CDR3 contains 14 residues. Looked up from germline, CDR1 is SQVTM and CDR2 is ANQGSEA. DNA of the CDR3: TGCAGCGTTGAATGGGGGGCCCCCACAGATACGCAGTATTTT. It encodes CSVEWGAPTDTQYF.

The CDR3 DNA sequence: TGTGCCAGTAGTTTGACAACCTCTAACTATGGCTACACCTTC. This codes for CASSLTTSNYGYTF. The J gene is TRBJ1-2, the V gene TRBV19; unclear D gene. CDR3 length equals 14 residues. CDR1 and CDR2 (germline): LNHDA, SQIVND (reference sequence). Between the trimmed V and J ends, which lost 5 bases and 0 bases, there was a span of 10 bases.

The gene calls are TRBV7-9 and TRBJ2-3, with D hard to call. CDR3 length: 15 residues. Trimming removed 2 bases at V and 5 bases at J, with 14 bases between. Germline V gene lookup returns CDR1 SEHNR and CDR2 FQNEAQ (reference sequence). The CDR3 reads CASSLSSGFLDTQYF. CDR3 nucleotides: TGTGCCAGCAGCTTAAGTTCAGGATTCTTAGATACGCAGTATTTT.

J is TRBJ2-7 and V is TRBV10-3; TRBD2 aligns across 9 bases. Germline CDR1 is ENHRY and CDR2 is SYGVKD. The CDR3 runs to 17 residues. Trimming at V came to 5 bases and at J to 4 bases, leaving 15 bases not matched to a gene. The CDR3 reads CAISWSVAGGPVYEQYF. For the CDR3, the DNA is TGTGCCATCAGTTGGTCCGTGGCGGGAGGGCCGGTTTACGAGCAGTACTTC.

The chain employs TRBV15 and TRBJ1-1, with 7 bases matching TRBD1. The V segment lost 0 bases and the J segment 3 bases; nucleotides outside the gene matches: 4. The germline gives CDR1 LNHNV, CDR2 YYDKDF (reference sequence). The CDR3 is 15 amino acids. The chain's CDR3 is CATSREDRVHTEAFF. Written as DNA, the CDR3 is TGTGCCACCAGCAGAGAAGACAGGGTGCACACTGAAGCTTTCTTT. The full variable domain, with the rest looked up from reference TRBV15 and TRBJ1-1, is DAMVIQNPRYQVTQFGKPVTLSCSQTLNHNVMYWYQQKSSQAPKLLFHYYDKDFNNEADTPDNFQSRRPNTSFCFLDIRSPGLGDTAMYLCATSREDRVHTEAFFGQGTRLTVV.

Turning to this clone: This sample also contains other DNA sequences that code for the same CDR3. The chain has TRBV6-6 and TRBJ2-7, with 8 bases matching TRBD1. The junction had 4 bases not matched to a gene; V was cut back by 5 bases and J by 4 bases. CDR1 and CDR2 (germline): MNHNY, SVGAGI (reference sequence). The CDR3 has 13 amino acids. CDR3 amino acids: CASSRGQGYEQYF. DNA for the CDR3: TGTGCCAGCAGTCGCGGACAGGGTTACGAGCAGTACTTC.